The 19 T cell receptor beta chains below were found in one sample sequenced in a study of OX40 agonist ivuxolimab in advanced cancers. Measured with immunoSEQ multiplex PCR; TCRdb has only the in-frame clones, and not every one. The table shows some 98,000 clones, with more than 85% occurring only once. The sample here was CD4+ or CD8+ T cells sorted from blood, taken in a trial of the OX40 agonist ivuxolimab. These TCRs come from an adult with an advanced solid tumor such as melanoma, head and neck, liver or kidney cancer.

CDR3 amino acids: CASRTPGNYGYTF. The CDR3, as DNA: TGTGCCAGCAGAACGCCCGGTAACTATGGCTACACCTTC. This chain joins TRBV6-5 and TRBJ1-2; D gene ambiguous. Trimming cost V 6 bases and J 1 base, with 9 bases left between them. The CDR3 has 13 residues. The germline V gene encodes CDR1 MNHEY and CDR2 SVGAGI.

V and J are TRBV21-1 and TRBJ1-1. TRBV21-1 is labeled a pseudogene. CDR3 length equals 15 residues. The CDR3 sequence: CASSHTHGVNTEAFF. The CDR3 region has the DNA TGTGCCAGCTCACATACTCACGGGGTGAACACTGAAGCTTTCTTT.

The chain has TRBV15 and TRBJ1-2; a possible D gene is TRBD1 (6 bases). This CDR3 has 13 residues. CDR1 is LNHNV and CDR2 is YYDKDF in the germline V gene (reference sequence). V was pared by 1 base and J by 5 bases, with 8 bases between. The CDR3 nucleotides read TGTGCCACCAGCAGAGCAGGGACATATGGCTACACCTTC. Encoded protein: CATSRAGTYGYTF.

The rearrangement links TRBV28 to TRBJ2-3; D possibly corresponds to TRBD1 (5 bases). V shed 3 bases and J shed 0 bases, with 10 bases lying between them. The CDR3 length is 15 residues. The V gene's germline CDR1 is MDHEN and CDR2 SYDVKM. CDR3 bases: TGTGCCAGCAGTTTGTTTGGACAAAGCACAGATACGCAGTATTTT. Translated: CASSLFGQSTDTQYF.

This chain joins TRBV9 and TRBJ2-1; 11 nucleotides match TRBD2. Trimming removed 2 bases from V and 7 bases from J; junction bases left unmatched: 2. Per the germline V gene, CDR1 is SGDLS and CDR2 is YYNGEE. There are 14 residues in the CDR3. CDR3 amino acids: CASSVRLAGNEQFF. For the CDR3, the DNA is TGTGCCAGCAGCGTTCGACTAGCGGGAAATGAGCAGTTCTTC.

The chain is built from TRBV2 and TRBJ1-2; D may be TRBD1 (5 bases). The V and J ends lost 4 bases and 6 bases respectively, with 12 bases between them. CDR1 is SNHLY and CDR2 is FYNNEI in the germline V gene. The CDR3 is made up of 13 amino acids. The CDR3 reads CASSVGRVHGYTF. Here the CDR3 DNA reads TGTGCCAGCAGTGTGGGCAGGGTACATGGCTACACCTTC.

The chain carries TRBV7-6 and TRBJ2-2; no definite D call. CDR1 is SGHVS and CDR2 is FNYEAQ in the germline V gene. The CDR3 has 13 residues. V lost 1 base, J lost 7 bases, and 7 bases lay in between. The DNA of the CDR3 is TGTGCCAGCAGCTTAGATCCAAACGGGGAGCTGTTTTTT. Its translation is CASSLDPNGELFF.

This clone occurred once. In DNA form, the CDR3 reads TGTGCCTGGAGTGTCACGGACAGGGTGGATTCACCCCTCCACTTT. Protein product: CAWSVTDRVDSPLHF. The chain carries TRBV30 and TRBJ1-6, with 8 bases lining up with TRBD1. The CDR3 runs to 15 residues. The germline CDR1 and CDR2 sequences are GTSNPN and SVGIG (reference sequence). Trimming cost V 0 bases and J 8 bases; bases outside gene matches: 6.

The chain combines TRBV30 with TRBJ1-6; D is uncertain. V was pared by 2 bases and J by 8 bases, with 10 bases between. The CDR3 loop spans 13 amino acids. CDR1 GTSNPN and CDR2 SVGIG come from the germline V gene (reference sequence). The CDR3 protein is CAWSFTMDSPLHF. The CDR3 region has the DNA TGTGCCTGGAGTTTCACAATGGATTCACCCCTCCACTTT.

The chain carries TRBV6-1 and TRBJ1-1, with TRBD1 as a possible D gene (5 bases). The germline V gene has CDR1 MNHNS and CDR2 SASEGT. The ends were cut back, 4 bases at V and 7 bases at J, with 22 bases in the middle. This CDR3 comprises 16 residues. The CDR3 reads CASSGGRAGDRNEAFF. For the CDR3, the DNA is TGTGCCAGCAGTGGAGGCAGGGCCGGGGATCGGAATGAAGCTTTCTTT.

DNA for the CDR3: TGTGCCAGCAGTTTAGCCGGGGGTGGAAACACCATATATTTT. Translation: CASSLAGGGNTIYF. The rearrangement links TRBV27 to TRBJ1-3; weak D call: TRBD1 (5 bases). Deletions cut 2 bases from V and 3 bases from J, with 8 bases between. Germline V gene data show CDR1 as MNHEY and CDR2 as SMNVEV (reference sequence). The CDR3 extends over 14 amino acids.

The table lists this clone with a count of one. The chain links TRBV19 to TRBJ1-6; TRBD1 aligns across 8 bases. Germline CDR1 reads LNHDA; CDR2 reads SQIVND (reference sequence). The CDR3 sequence is 15 residues long. V shed 7 bases and J 6 bases; nucleotides not matched to a gene: 8. DNA for the CDR3: TGTGCCAGTATGAGTCAGGGGGCTGGTAATTCACCCCTCCACTTT. Its translation is CASMSQGAGNSPLHF.

V is TRBV5-4 and J is TRBJ2-1; TRBD2 aligns across 7 bases. CDR3 length equals 15 residues. Germline assignment: CDR1 SGHNT and CDR2 YYREEE (reference sequence). With V trimmed by 0 bases and J by 7 bases, 7 bases remained unmatched. Here the CDR3 DNA reads TGTGCCAGCAGCTTGGGACCGGGAGGATGGAATGAGCAGTTCTTC. Its protein is CASSLGPGGWNEQFF.

This chain connects TRBV30 to TRBJ1-1; unclear D gene. The ends were cut back, 2 bases at V and 0 bases at J, with 10 bases in the middle. Germline lookup yields CDR1 GTSNPN and CDR2 SVGIG (reference sequence). There are 14 residues in the CDR3. CDR3 region: CAWSFGSLNTEAFF. The CDR3 nucleotides are TGTGCCTGGAGTTTTGGCAGCCTGAACACTGAAGCTTTCTTT.

The J gene is TRBJ1-2, the V gene TRBV11-3; 10 bases are shared with TRBD1. CDR3 size: 17 residues. V shed 4 bases and J 2 bases; nucleotides not matched to a gene: 10. Per germline, CDR1 SGHNT and CDR2 YENEEA. The CDR3 loop is CASSSEGTGVLNYGYTF. The CDR3 nucleotides are TGTGCCAGCAGCTCCGAGGGGACAGGGGTCCTCAACTATGGCTACACCTTC.

This chain joins TRBV10-3 and TRBJ1-6, with unresolved D. The CDR3 contains 12 residues. The germline V and J ends were trimmed by 8 bases and 7 bases, with 9 bases remaining between them. Germline lookup yields CDR1 ENHRY and CDR2 SYGVKD. CDR3 DNA sequence: TGTGCCATCCGGGAAGGGAATTCACCCCTCCACTTT. It is translated as CAIREGNSPLHF.

The rearrangement links TRBV12-5 to TRBJ2-1; 12 bases agree with TRBD2. V was pared by 6 bases and J by 2 bases, with 8 bases of the junction left unmatched. The CDR3 length is 17 residues. The germline gives CDR1 LGHNT, CDR2 FRNRAP. CDR3 in amino acids: CASGMGLAGPTYNEQFF. As DNA, the CDR3 is TGTGCTAGTGGCATGGGACTAGCGGGCCCAACCTACAATGAGCAGTTCTTC.

The chain links TRBV19 to TRBJ2-1, with 10 bases matching TRBD2. This CDR3 spans 15 amino acids. V trimming: 3 bases; J trimming: 4 bases; junction bases outside the gene matches: 3. In germline, CDR1 is LNHDA, CDR2 SQIVND (reference sequence). The CDR3 loop is CASSMIAGGYNEQFF. CDR3 bases: TGTGCCAGTAGTATGATAGCGGGGGGATACAATGAGCAGTTCTTC.

V usage is TRBV6-1 and J usage is TRBJ2-2; D unclear. This CDR3 comprises 15 residues. Per the germline V gene, CDR1 is MNHNS and CDR2 is SASEGT. With 0 bases removed from V and 4 bases from J, the gap between germline ends came to 9 bases. The CDR3 region has the DNA TGTGCCAGCAGTGAAGCCCCCAGAGGCACCGGGGAGCTGTTTTTT. Its protein is CASSEAPRGTGELFF.